The rows below give T cell receptor beta chains drawn from one sample of a study of blood T cells in healthy people across ages. Via MiXCR, TCRdb re-called the 5' RACE reads, giving one row per CDR3 protein. The table has some 640,000 distinct CDR3 sequences, about 52% seen once; the top ten hold roughly a third. Sample: blood. The origin of the receptors is a woman aged 55-70 years in good health. Each CDR3 is given with its conserved first and last residue. The D gene is left open where the match is weak. Clone size is not always given. Where it is, it says once, few, many or a class for expanded clones.

J gene: TRBJ2-3
D gene: TRBD2
V gene: TRBV7-2
clone size: NA
CDR3 DNA: TGTGCCAGCAGCCGAACCCTTAGTACTAGCGGTACGCAGTATTTT
CDR3 protein: CASSRTLSTSGTQYF

J gene: TRBJ2-7
D gene: NA
V gene: TRBV4-2
clone size: NA
CDR3 DNA: TGTGCCAGCAGCCAAGAAGGCCTAGGTAACTCCAACGAGCAGTACTTC
CDR3 protein: CASSQEGLGNSNEQYF

J gene: TRBJ1-5
D gene: NA
V gene: TRBV28
clone size: NA
CDR3 DNA: TGTGCCAGCCGGCCCGGCCGTCGGGGAGGCAATCAGCCCCAGCATTTT
CDR3 protein: CASRPGRRGGNQPQHF

J gene: TRBJ2-4
D gene: TRBD2
V gene: TRBV7-3
clone size: NA
CDR3 DNA: TGTGCCAGCAGTAGCGGGGGTGACATTCAGTACTTC
CDR3 protein: CASSSGGDIQYF

J gene: TRBJ2-3
D gene: TRBD2
V gene: TRBV6-2/TRBV6-3
clone size: few
CDR3 DNA: TGTGCCAGCCACCCCAGCGGGAAGGGGGATACGCAGTATTTT
CDR3 protein: CASHPSGKGDTQYF

J gene: TRBJ2-1
D gene: NA
V gene: TRBV7-6
clone size: NA
CDR3 DNA: TGTGCCAGCAGCTTTAGAGGCGGACTTGTGAACAATGAGCAGTTCTTC
CDR3 protein: CASSFRGGLVNNEQFF

J gene: TRBJ2-5
D gene: NA
V gene: TRBV29-1
clone size: few
CDR3 DNA: TGCAGCGTCGCCGGGGCCGGGACAACCGCAATTCTAGTCCAGTACTTC
CDR3 protein: CSVAGAGTTAILVQYF

J gene: TRBJ1-5
D gene: TRBD1
V gene: TRBV2
clone size: NA
CDR3 DNA: TGTGCCAGCAGTGGGGGACAGTGGGGGGGACAGCCCCAGCATTTT
CDR3 protein: CASSGGQWGGQPQHF

J gene: TRBJ2-7
D gene: TRBD2
V gene: TRBV5-1
clone size: many
CDR3 DNA: TGCGCCAGCAGCTTGACTAGCGGGAGCTACGAGCAGTACTTC
CDR3 protein: CASSLTSGSYEQYF

J gene: TRBJ2-7
D gene: TRBD2
V gene: TRBV9
clone size: NA
CDR3 DNA: TGTGCCAGCAGCGTAGAGCTAGCGGGACCCTACGAGCAGTACTTC
CDR3 protein: CASSVELAGPYEQYF

J gene: TRBJ1-1
D gene: NA
V gene: TRBV12-3/TRBV12-4
clone size: NA
CDR3 DNA: TGTGCCAGCAGTGGGGATTACACTGAAGCTTTCTTT
CDR3 protein: CASSGDYTEAFF

J gene: TRBJ2-3
D gene: NA
V gene: TRBV14
clone size: few
CDR3 DNA: TGTGCCAGCAGCCAAGGGACGAGGGGATCAGCGCAGTATTTT
CDR3 protein: CASSQGTRGSAQYF

J gene: TRBJ2-1
D gene: TRBD2
V gene: TRBV20-1
clone size: NA
CDR3 DNA: TGCAGTTACGGGGGGAGCTATGAGCAGTTCTTC
CDR3 protein: CSYGGSYEQFF

J gene: TRBJ2-3
D gene: NA
V gene: TRBV25-1
clone size: NA
CDR3 DNA: TGTGCCAGCAGTGAAGGAGACACAGATACGCAGTATTTT
CDR3 protein: CASSEGDTDTQYF